A single sample is the source of the 19 T cell receptor beta chains below, sequenced in a study of T-cell reconstitution after alpha-beta-depleted transplantation in children (dated by TCRdb to about 2016). Libraries came from PCR. The instrument given in TCRdb is Illumina HiSeq 2500. TCR libraries were prepared with molecular barcoding, using unique molecular identifiers to normalize TCRbeta repertoire quantification. The public reads were reprocessed in TCRdb via fastp at Q25 and MiXCR, keeping in-frame beta chains. Identical CDR3 protein sequences are pooled into one entry, listed with their most common genes and DNA. In all, the sample holds about 310,000 distinct CDR3 sequences, and roughly 25% of those were seen once. The biggest ten clones account for roughly 9.7% of the sample. The treatment or condition tag for this specimen amounts to: allogeneic hematopoietic cell transplantation with graft depleted of TCRalphabeta T cells and CD19 B cells.

The input for sequencing was PBMCs, mostly from graft donor cells, taken 180 days after TCRalphabeta/CD19-depleted stem cell transplant. The receptor set was obtained from a male patient aged 10-17 years who had a stem cell transplant for acute lymphoblastic leukemia, so the T cells may come from the graft donor.

The gene calls are TRBV12-3 or TRBV12-4 and TRBJ2-7; 11 positions agree with TRBD2. The CDR3 extends over 19 amino acids. The V segment lost 5 bases and the J segment 1 base; nucleotides outside the gene matches: 16. The CDR3: CASSGGLAVFLGRSYEQYF. The CDR3 DNA is TGTGCCAGCAGTGGGGGACTAGCGGTATTTTTAGGGCGGTCCTACGAGCAGTACTTC.

This clonotype showed up just a few times. V usage is TRBV6-2 or TRBV6-3 and J usage is TRBJ2-1; 9 nucleotides match TRBD2. The CDR3 length is 13 residues. The germline gives CDR1 MNHEY, CDR2 SVGEGT. Trimming at V came to 8 bases and at J to 9 bases, leaving 8 bases not matched to a gene. CDR3 DNA sequence: TGTGCCAGCTTGTTGGCGGGAGGGGTTGAGCAGTTCTTC. Translation gives CASLLAGGVEQFF.

V usage is TRBV11-2 and J usage is TRBJ2-5; 11 nucleotides align to TRBD2. The ends lost 0 bases at V and 5 bases at J; junction bases unmatched: 11. The CDR3 runs to 18 residues. Germline CDR1 SGHAT, CDR2 FQNNGV. CDR3 DNA sequence: TGTGCCAGCAGCTTAGATGGGACTAGCGGTCCTCGGGGGGAGACCCAGTACTTC. Encoded protein: CASSLDGTSGPRGETQYF.

The chain recombines TRBV29-1 with TRBJ2-1; 11 bases map to TRBD2. Germline assignment: CDR1 SQVTM and CDR2 ANQGSEA. V shed 2 bases and J 7 bases; nucleotides not matched to a gene: 13. The CDR3 spans 17 residues. The CDR3 DNA reads as TGCAGCGTTGAAAGGGTTTGGGCTAGCGGGAGGAAGAATGAGCAGTTCTTC. Protein sequence: CSVERVWASGRKNEQFF.

V is TRBV29-1 and J is TRBJ2-5, with D perhaps assigned TRBD1 or TRBD2 (6 bases each). The V end lost 7 bases, the J end lost 4 bases, and 25 bases lay between the germline ends. Germline assignment: CDR1 SQVTM and CDR2 ANQGSEA. CDR3 length: 16 residues. In DNA form, the CDR3 reads TGCAGCGGACTCCCTACAGGGACTTTCGTTCTAGAGACCCAGTACTTC. It yields the protein CSGLPTGTFVLETQYF.

V usage is TRBV12-3 or TRBV12-4 and J usage is TRBJ2-3; no reliable D call. The CDR3 is 13 residues long. V was trimmed by 3 bases and J by 2 bases, leaving 6 bases between them. CDR3 coding DNA: TGTGCCAGCAGTTTTTGGGACACAGATACGCAGTATTTT. Translating it yields CASSFWDTDTQYF.

The sample holds a few counts of this clonotype. V and J are TRBV12-3 or TRBV12-4 and TRBJ1-4; D is unclear. Trimming removed 7 bases from V and 8 bases from J, with 14 bases in between. This CDR3 is built from 13 residues. CDR3 sequence (DNA): TGTGCCAGCACCCCGGACCCGGGAGAAAAACTGTTTTTT. This translates into CASTPDPGEKLFF.

The chain combines TRBV12-3 or TRBV12-4 with TRBJ2-7, with 12 bases that match TRBD2. The length of the CDR3 is 17 residues. The ends lost 0 bases at V and 8 bases at J; junction bases unmatched: 11. In DNA form, the CDR3 reads TGTGCCAGCAGTTTAGCCCGGACTAGCGGGAAGGGTGTCAAGCAGTACTTC. This codes for CASSLARTSGKGVKQYF.

The J gene is TRBJ1-1, the V gene TRBV5-1, with 7 bases that match TRBD1. The CDR3 extends over 17 amino acids. V lost 6 bases and J lost 1; bases outside the gene matches: 15. Looked up from germline, CDR1 is SGHRS and CDR2 is YFSETQ. The CDR3 coding sequence is TGCGCCAGCAACCGGAACCCTGCAGGGGGGAGGAACACTGAAGCTTTCTTT. Translating gives CASNRNPAGGRNTEAFF. The full variable domain, rest sourced from reference TRBV5-1 and TRBJ1-1, is KAGVTQTPRYLIKTRGQQVTLSCSPISGHRSVSWYQQTPGQGLQFLFEYFSETQRNKGNFPGRFSGRQFSNSRSEMNVSTLELGDSALYLCASNRNPAGGRNTEAFFGQGTRLTVV.

The rearrangement joins TRBV5-5 to TRBJ1-1; the D is unclear. The CDR3 covers 12 residues. The V end was cut by 2 bases, the J end by 5 bases, with 7 bases between. CDR1 SGHKS and CDR2 YYEKEE come from the germline V gene (reference sequence). The CDR3 nucleotides read TGTGCCAGCAGCTTACACTGGACTGAAGCTTTCTTT. Its translation: CASSLHWTEAFF.

In the case of this clonotype: The junction does not match germline at one end; this may be a read error. The CDR3 bases are TGCTGTGCTAGAGATCTAAAGGGACAGGCCTATGGTAATATCTATGGCTACACCTTC. It codes for CCARDLKGQAYGNIYGYTF. The V and J genes are TRBV20-1 and TRBJ1-2; the match to TRBD1 covers 8 bases. Germline V lookup: CDR1 DFQATT, CDR2 SNEGSKA (reference sequence). CDR3 size: 19 residues.

The gene calls are TRBV11-1 and TRBJ2-7; D is uncertain. Looked up from germline, CDR1 is SGHAT and CDR2 is FQDESV (reference sequence). The V and J ends lost 2 bases and 0 bases respectively, with 8 bases between them. The CDR3 runs 14 residues. CDR3 region: CASSLNRISYEQYF. The DNA for the CDR3 is TGTGCCAGCAGCTTAAATCGCATCTCCTACGAGCAGTACTTC.

The chain joins TRBV5-4 to TRBJ1-1; 7 bases are shared with TRBD1. The trim removed 2 bases at V and 5 bases at J, leaving 21 bases unmatched. This CDR3 contains 19 residues. CDR1 is SGHNT, CDR2 YYREEE, per germline (reference sequence). The CDR3 region is CASSLGRQGTRESRTEAFF. The CDR3 DNA reads TGTGCCAGCAGCTTAGGTCGACAGGGTACAAGGGAAAGCAGAACTGAAGCTTTCTTT.

The chain joins TRBV5-1 to TRBJ1-5, with D perhaps TRBD1 (6 bases). The CDR3 covers 15 residues. V dropped 0 bases and J dropped 6 bases, with 13 bases sitting between them. The germline V gene encodes CDR1 SGHRS and CDR2 YFSETQ. In nucleotides, the CDR3 is TGCGCCAGCAGCTTGGGTGGGGACACCTTTCAGCCCCAGCATTTT. It specifies CASSLGGDTFQPQHF.

This clonotype was detected only a few times. The gene calls are TRBV7-6 and TRBJ1-3, with a tentative D call TRBD1 (6 bases). V was pared by 8 bases and J by 2 bases, with 10 bases between. The CDR3 has 13 residues. In germline, CDR1 is SGHVS, CDR2 FNYEAQ. This CDR3 reads CASGNRAGNTIYF. The CDR3, as DNA: TGTGCCAGCGGGAACAGGGCTGGAAACACCATATATTTT. Drawing the rest from reference TRBV7-6 and TRBJ1-3, the complete variable domain is GAGVSQSPRYKVTKRGQDVALRCDPISGHVSLYWYRQALGQGPEFLTYFNYEAQQDKSGLPNDRFSAERPEGSISTLTIQRTEQRDSAMYRCASGNRAGNTIYFGEGSWLTVV.

The chain links TRBV20-1 to TRBJ1-3; the D gene is possibly TRBD1 (5 bases). The CDR3 runs to 12 residues. Germline V gives CDR1 DFQATT, CDR2 SNEGSKA (reference sequence). V dropped 4 bases and J dropped 1 base, with 5 bases sitting between them. This CDR3 reads CSATGSGNTIYF. DNA for the CDR3: TGCAGTGCTACAGGGTCTGGAAACACCATATATTTT.

In its sample, this clonotype was seen a few times. This rearrangement joins TRBV27 to TRBJ1-2; 8 nucleotides line up with TRBD1. This CDR3 contains 14 residues. V gave up 6 bases and J gave up 2 bases; unmatched junction bases: 5. Germline loops: CDR1 MNHEY, CDR2 SMNVEV (reference sequence). CDR3 protein: CASSIGQGNYGYTF. The CDR3 DNA reads TGTGCCAGCAGCATCGGACAGGGAAACTATGGCTACACCTTC.

This clonotype was seen a handful of times. This chain joins TRBV7-9 and TRBJ2-1; D is uncertain. Trimming stripped 4 bases from V and 9 bases from J, with 10 bases between. This CDR3 has 12 amino acids. Germline V CDR1 and CDR2: SEHNR, FQNEAQ (reference sequence). In DNA, the CDR3 is TGTGCCAGCAGCTGGGGTATCGGTGAGCAGTTCTTC. It encodes CASSWGIGEQFF.

This clonotype was observed a handful of times. V gene TRBV7-6 combines with J gene TRBJ2-3; the D gene could be TRBD1 or TRBD2 (5 bases each). The V gene's germline CDR1 is SGHVS and CDR2 FNYEAQ. V lost 1 base, J lost 9 bases, and 11 bases lay in between. The CDR3 has 13 residues. CDR3 loop: CASSLGGWGTQYF. The CDR3 nucleotides are TGTGCCAGCAGCTTAGGGGGGTGGGGAACGCAGTATTTT.